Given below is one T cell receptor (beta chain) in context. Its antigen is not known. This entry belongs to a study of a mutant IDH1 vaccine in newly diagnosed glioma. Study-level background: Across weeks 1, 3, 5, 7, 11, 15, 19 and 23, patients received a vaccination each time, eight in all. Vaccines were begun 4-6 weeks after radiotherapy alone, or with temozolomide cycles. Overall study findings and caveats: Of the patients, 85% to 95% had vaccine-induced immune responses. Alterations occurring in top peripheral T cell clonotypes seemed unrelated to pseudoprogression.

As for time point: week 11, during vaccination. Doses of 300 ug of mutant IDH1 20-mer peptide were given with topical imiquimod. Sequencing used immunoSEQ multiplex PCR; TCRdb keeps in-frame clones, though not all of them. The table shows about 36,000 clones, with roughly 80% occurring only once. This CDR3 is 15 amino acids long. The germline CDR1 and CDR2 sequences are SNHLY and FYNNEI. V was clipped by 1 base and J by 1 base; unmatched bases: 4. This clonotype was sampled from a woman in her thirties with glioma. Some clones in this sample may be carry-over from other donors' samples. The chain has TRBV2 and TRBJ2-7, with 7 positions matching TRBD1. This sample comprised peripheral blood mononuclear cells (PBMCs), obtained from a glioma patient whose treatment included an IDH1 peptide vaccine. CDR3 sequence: CASSEGTGRSYEQYF. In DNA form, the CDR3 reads TGTGCCAGCAGTGAAGGGACAGGCCGATCCTACGAGCAGTACTTC. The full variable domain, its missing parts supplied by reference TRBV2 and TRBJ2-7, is EPEVTQTPSHQVTQMGQEVILRCVPISNHLYFYWYRQILGQKVEFLVSFYNNEISEKSEIFDDQFSVERPDGSNFTLKIRSTKLEDSAMYFCASSEGTGRSYEQYFGPGTRLTVT.